This T cell receptor beta chain was identified in a study of shared clonotypes between healthy human individuals. Study conclusions and caveats: When naive CD4 clonotypes were compared across a few donors, approximately 4.9% were shared.

The naive CD8 subset, CD45RO-negative cells positively selected for CCR7, excluded terminally differentiated effector memory CD45RA+ cells. The count of this clone is one. Its antigen is undetermined. The data were produced by immunoSEQ multiplex PCR, yet TCRdb's version contains in-frame clones alone and is incomplete. Of millions of clones in the sample, 85% to 95% were seen once. The CDR3 is 16 residues long. With 4 bases removed from V and 1 base from J, the gap between germline ends came to 17 bases. The V gene's germline CDR1 is MNHEY and CDR2 SMNVEV (reference sequence). The chain employs TRBV27 and TRBJ2-7, with a tentative D call TRBD1 (7 bases). The TCR originated in a man aged 18 to 30 in good health. Some clones in this sample may be carry-over from other donors' samples. Sample: naive CD8+ T cells from PBMCs. CDR3: CASSSTRGVVSYEQYF. The DNA for the CDR3 is TGTGCCAGCAGTTCTACCAGGGGGGTAGTTTCCTACGAGCAGTACTTC.